The 10 T cell receptor beta chains given below trace back to one sample, sequenced in a study of blood T cells in healthy people across ages (dated by TCRdb to between 2015 and 2017). To prepare the library, 5' RACE was applied. Instrument used: Illumina HiSeq 2500. The second PCR ran for roughly 6 to 11 cycles and used a J-beta primer mix along with a sample-barcoded 5' primer. The public reads were reprocessed in TCRdb via fastp at Q25 and MiXCR, keeping in-frame beta chains. Rows are unified per CDR3 protein, each entry keeping the most common DNA and genes. Within this sample are approximately 800,000 distinct CDR3 sequences, with approximately 53% of them counted one time only. The ten most abundant clones make up roughly 37% of the sample. Sequencing was carried out using blood. These receptors were obtained from a man older than 75 in good health.

In its sample, this clonotype was seen a few times. This sequence joins TRBV7-3 and TRBJ2-3; D unclear. The V end lost 5 bases, the J end lost 1 base, and 13 bases lay between the germline ends. The CDR3 sequence is 15 residues long. CDR1 SGHTA and CDR2 FQGTGA come from the germline V gene. The CDR3 spells CASSPPPPRTDTQYF. The CDR3 coding sequence is TGTGCCAGCAGCCCCCCTCCCCCCCGCACAGATACGCAGTATTTT.

J is TRBJ2-7 and V is TRBV20-1; 7 bases match TRBD1. V lost 1 base to trimming and J lost 3 bases; unmatched junction nucleotides: 6. Germline V gives CDR1 DFQATT, CDR2 SNEGSKA (reference sequence). There are 14 residues in the CDR3. CDR3 bases: TGCAGTGCTAGAGGGGGCAGGGGGTACTACGAGCAGTACTTC. It codes for CSARGGRGYYEQYF.

The chain is built from TRBV20-1 and TRBJ2-7, with 10 bases that match TRBD2. The V gene end was trimmed by 5 bases and the J gene end by 1 base; junction bases not matched to a gene: 8. The CDR3 extends over 15 amino acids. Looked up from germline, CDR1 is DFQATT and CDR2 is SNEGSKA (reference sequence). The CDR3 nucleotides are TGCAGTGCTGAAGAGCGGGAGGGCCGTTCCTACGAGCAGTACTTC. Encoded protein: CSAEEREGRSYEQYF.

The genes are TRBV29-1 and TRBJ1-2, with D unclear. V lost 4 bases, J lost 8 bases, and 8 bases lay in between. The CDR3 has 10 residues. The germline V gene has CDR1 SQVTM and CDR2 ANQGSEA. Here the CDR3 DNA reads TGCAGCGTTGGACGGCCGGGCTACACCTTC. Protein product: CSVGRPGYTF.

The rearrangement links TRBV21-1 to TRBJ2-5. TRBV21-1 is a pseudogene segment. CDR3 length: 12 amino acids. In DNA form, the CDR3 reads TGTGCCCCGGTGAGAAACCAAGAGACCCAGTACTTC. It codes for CAPVRNQETQYF.

CDR3 sequence reads: CASKRIGSSRGTQYF. In DNA, the CDR3 is TGTGCCAGCAAGAGAATCGGCTCTTCAAGGGGGACCCAGTACTTC. This chain joins TRBV6-5 and TRBJ2-5; D might be TRBD1 (5 bases). The germline V gene encodes CDR1 MNHEY and CDR2 SVGAGI. This CDR3 is 15 amino acids long. The V end was cut by 7 bases, the J end by 7 bases, with 22 bases between.

The V call is TRBV11-2, the J call TRBJ2-1, with 7 bases lining up with TRBD1. Germline values: CDR1 SGHAT, CDR2 FQNNGV. J was trimmed by 3 bases and V by 4 bases; bases with no gene match: 12. The CDR3 consists of 17 residues. The CDR3 nucleotides read TGTGCCAGCAGCTACTCCTGGGGTCAGGGGGACTACAATGAGCAGTTCTTC. This translates into CASSYSWGQGDYNEQFF.

This clonotype was seen more than once but under ten times. This chain joins TRBV29-1 and TRBJ2-5, with D uncertain. Trimming took 8 bases from V and 5 from J, leaving 15 bases between them. CDR3 length equals 12 residues. Per germline, CDR1 SQVTM and CDR2 ANQGSEA. The CDR3 coding sequence is TGCAGCTCGGGTCGGTCGATGGAGACCCAGTACTTC. Translation gives CSSGRSMETQYF.

The chain joins TRBV6-5 to TRBJ2-1; D possibly corresponds to TRBD1 (6 bases). This CDR3 contains 15 residues. Trimming cost V 6 bases and J 5 bases, with 17 bases left between them. In germline, CDR1 is MNHEY, CDR2 SVGAGI. The CDR3 reads CASRSPGQWHNEQFF. CDR3 DNA: TGTGCCAGCAGGTCCCCCGGACAGTGGCACAATGAGCAGTTCTTC.

V gene TRBV7-3 combines with J gene TRBJ2-3, with TRBD2 matching over 12 bases. V shed 2 bases and J 4 bases; nucleotides not matched to a gene: 4. CDR1 is SGHTA and CDR2 is FQGTGA in the germline V gene. The CDR3 loop spans 16 amino acids. The CDR3 spells CASSLGRLAGADTQYF. The DNA for the CDR3 is TGTGCCAGCAGCTTAGGTCGACTAGCGGGAGCAGATACGCAGTATTTT. The full variable domain, completed using reference TRBV7-3 and TRBJ2-3, is GAGVSQTPSNKVTEKGKYVELRCDPISGHTALYWYRQSLGQGPEFLIYFQGTGAADDSGLPNDRFFAVRPEGSVSTLKIQRTERGDSAVYLCASSLGRLAGADTQYFGPGTRLTVL.